This TCR beta chain is from a study of cytomegalovirus exposure and HLA in healthy donors. Overall study results and limits: There were 150 to 200 TCR beta chains listed as cytomegalovirus-associated. A later analysis associated 15,000 or so TCR beta sequences with HLA alleles at a 0.05 false discovery rate.

CDR1 and CDR2 from the germline V gene are MGHDK and SYGVNS. The CDR3 totals 17 residues. The PCR was carried out with 60 Vbeta primers and 13 Jbeta primers. Sequencing used immunoSEQ multiplex PCR; TCRdb keeps in-frame clones, though not all of them. The data contain more than 110,000 clones, about 80% of them singletons. With respect to this clone: Its antigen is still unknown.

The sequencing input was PBMCs. The receptor was derived from a male donor in good health and CMV-seropositive. The J gene is TRBJ2-5, the V gene TRBV25-1, with a weak D call TRBD1 (5 bases). The assigned J gene may be wrong: the sequence end matches TRBJ2-7 better. The CDR3 is CASSESLQGNAAYEQYF. The DNA for the CDR3 is TGTGCCAGCAGTGAATCCCTGCAGGGTAACGCGGCCTACGAGCAGTACTTC.